One sample yielded the 11 T cell receptor beta chains listed below, sequenced in a study of T cell repertoires in cytomegalovirus infection. TCRdb analysed the reads with MiXCR anew, one entry per CDR3 protein. The repertoire holds 490,000 or so distinct CDR3 sequences, with about 11% as singletons. Sequenced sample: PBMCs. These receptors all come from a human donor in good health (CMV status not recorded). Some clones in this sample may be carry-over from other donors' samples.

The rearrangement uses TRBV9 and TRBJ2-7, with 8 bases lining up with TRBD2. Germline-derived CDR1 and CDR2 are SGDLS and YYNGEE. Losses at the gene ends were 1 base for V and 6 bases for J; bases not matched to a gene: 6. CDR3 size: 14 residues. The CDR3 DNA follows: TGTGCCAGCAGCGTACAAGCGGGAGAGGTCGAGCAGTACTTC. Protein: CASSVQAGEVEQYF.

This clonotype came up many times. This sequence joins TRBV11-2 and TRBJ1-5; 7 positions agree with TRBD1. V was clipped by 3 bases and J by 2 bases; unmatched bases: 4. Germline V lookup: CDR1 SGHAT, CDR2 FQNNGV. The CDR3 extends over 15 amino acids. CDR3: CASSFNRGRNQPQHF. CDR3 DNA sequence: TGTGCCAGCAGCTTCAACAGGGGTCGCAATCAGCCCCAGCATTTT.

This clonotype was counted at least ten times. The V gene is TRBV27, the J gene TRBJ1-2; 9 nucleotides align to TRBD1. J was trimmed by 7 bases and V by 5 bases; bases with no gene match: 5. The CDR3 runs to 13 residues. Germline CDR1 reads MNHEY; CDR2 reads SMNVEV (reference sequence). The CDR3 DNA sequence: TGTGCCAGCAGTGAGGGGACAGGGAGTGGCTACACCTTC. It is translated as CASSEGTGSGYTF.

This clonotype has at least ten counts. V and J are TRBV12-3 or TRBV12-4 and TRBJ2-1; 9 nucleotides line up with TRBD2. The CDR3 runs 14 residues. J lost 8 bases, V lost 4 bases, and 6 bases had no gene match. CDR3 nucleotide sequence: TGTGCCAGCAGTTCTGGTAGCGGGAGAGATGAGCAGTTCTTC. Translation gives CASSSGSGRDEQFF.

This clonotype was seen many times. The genes are TRBV28 and TRBJ2-7, with 7 bases identical to TRBD2. There are 14 residues in the CDR3. From germline, CDR1 is MDHEN and CDR2 SYDVKM. Unmatched junction bases numbered 9, after V lost 9 bases and J lost 1 base. CDR3: CASSPSGSSYEQYF. Written as DNA, the CDR3 is TGTGCCAGTAGTCCTAGCGGTTCGTCCTACGAGCAGTACTTC.

The rearrangement links TRBV13 to TRBJ2-7; D is ambiguous. Looked up from germline, CDR1 is PRHDT and CDR2 is FYEKMQ (reference sequence). This CDR3 is built from 12 residues. V gave up 1 base and J gave up 7 bases, with 8 bases separating them. CDR3 nucleotides: TGTGCCAGCAGCTTAGCCCCCGGGGAGCAGTACTTC. It codes for CASSLAPGEQYF.

The J gene is TRBJ2-1, the V gene TRBV6-5; D ambiguous. The CDR3 extends over 14 amino acids. V was clipped by 6 bases and J by 9 bases, with 18 bases between them. Germline V gives CDR1 MNHEY, CDR2 SVGAGI. CDR3 loop: CASSDPRRGPEQFF. CDR3 DNA sequence: TGTGCCAGCAGCGACCCTCGGAGAGGTCCTGAGCAGTTCTTC.

This clonotype was found many times. This sequence joins TRBV12-3 or TRBV12-4 and TRBJ2-7, with TRBD1 identical over 8 bases. The CDR3 is 14 amino acids. The V and J ends lost 2 bases and 5 bases, in that order; junction bases with no gene match: 5. The CDR3 region has the DNA TGTGCCAGCAGTTTATTGGACAGGGACAACGAGCAGTACTTC. Translating gives CASSLLDRDNEQYF.

This clonotype was recorded many times. The chain uses TRBV12-3 or TRBV12-4 and TRBJ2-7; TRBD2 agrees at 8 bases. CDR3 length: 15 amino acids. The ends lost 1 base at V and 3 bases at J; junction bases unmatched: 5. The CDR3 DNA reads TGTGCCAGCAGTTTAGATGGCGGGGGGTACTACGAGCAGTACTTC. Amino acid sequence: CASSLDGGGYYEQYF.

This clonotype was seen a few times. The rearrangement joins TRBV30 to TRBJ2-7; D may be TRBD2 (6 bases). From germline, CDR1 is GTSNPN and CDR2 SVGIG (reference sequence). Trimming stripped 0 bases from V and 7 bases from J, with 16 bases between. The CDR3 is 14 amino acids. CDR3 in amino acids: CAWSVEAGPREQYF. The CDR3 DNA follows: TGTGCCTGGAGTGTAGAAGCGGGCCCCAGGGAGCAGTACTTC. The whole variable domain, filled in from reference TRBV30 and TRBJ2-7, reads SQTIHQWPATLVQPVGSPLSLECTVEGTSNPNLYWYRQAAGRGLQLLFYSVGIGQISSEVPQNLSASRPQDRQFILSSKKLLLSDSGFYLCAWSVEAGPREQYFGPGTRLTVT.

This clonotype was seen a few times. V usage is TRBV19 and J usage is TRBJ2-7; D remains ambiguous. The CDR3 is made up of 15 amino acids. The V gene lost 3 bases and the J gene lost 3 bases, with 15 bases spanning the gap. CDR1 LNHDA and CDR2 SQIVND come from the germline V gene (reference sequence). The CDR3 DNA follows: TGTGCCAGTAGTATCGGTTTAGGCGGTTTCTACGAGCAGTACTTC. It translates to CASSIGLGGFYEQYF.